A selection of T cell receptor beta chains follows, all from one sample in a study of CD8 T cells in ankylosing spondylitis. TCRdb recomputed calls from the 5' RACE reads with MiXCR, one row per CDR3 protein. This sample yields fewer than 550,000 distinct CDR3 sequences, of which over 4% are seen a single time; under 4.5% belongs to the top ten. Specimen: blood, either unsorted or a sorted T cell fraction (not recorded which). The receptors derive from a male donor with ankylosing spondylitis. The conserved cysteine and the conserved F or W are not part of the CDR3 here. A D gene is named only where the DNA matches it firmly.

d_gene,v_gene,j_gene,CDR3aa
NA,TRBV5-6,TRBJ2-7,ASSFWTDYEQY
NA,TRBV29-1,TRBJ1-2,SVEDLGGRPSVGYT
NA,TRBV6-2/TRBV6-3,TRBJ2-2,ASIPGRNTGELF
NA,TRBV12-3/TRBV12-4,TRBJ2-1,ASSLSRVGWAAELHYNEQF
NA,TRBV4-2,TRBJ2-2,ASSQRDRNTGELF
NA,TRBV18,TRBJ1-2,ASSPISSGYT
TRBD2,TRBV5-5,TRBJ2-2,ASGPGLVSTGELF
NA,TRBV7-9,TRBJ2-2,ASSLSVGTNTGELF
NA,TRBV6-2/TRBV6-3,TRBJ1-1,ASVHGITKIAF
NA,TRBV7-6,TRBJ1-5,ASSLDRSPYSNQPQH
TRBD2,TRBV10-3,TRBJ2-7,AISAGGNAYYEQY
NA,TRBV6-6,TRBJ1-2,AIAGGDNYGYT
NA,TRBV6-2/TRBV6-3,TRBJ2-7,ASSQSLARGIYEQY
TRBD1,TRBV6-2/TRBV6-3,TRBJ2-5,ASSYSPGQGGETQY
TRBD1,TRBV6-5,TRBJ2-5,ASSFMGQYQETQY
TRBD1,TRBV29-1,TRBJ1-1,SWGDSSVPEAF
NA,TRBV12-5,TRBJ2-7,ASGSRQSRSYEQY
NA,TRBV20-1,TRBJ1-4,SARDVGEKLF
NA,TRBV9,TRBJ1-2,ASSVDFGYGYT
NA,TRBV2,TRBJ1-3,ASSRRASGNTIY
NA,TRBV12-3/TRBV12-4,TRBJ2-6,ASSFDGANVLT
TRBD2,TRBV6-5,TRBJ2-7,ASSYSFGWGTSGSYEQY
TRBD2,TRBV7-9,TRBJ2-1,ASSPYTIRTSEQF
TRBD2,TRBV6-2/TRBV6-3,TRBJ2-1,ATSSPSGIYNEQF
NA,TRBV7-2,TRBJ1-1,ASSYQGTLEAF
NA,TRBV5-1,TRBJ2-7,ASRDGIYEQY
TRBD1,TRBV20-1,TRBJ2-2,SGQPGGSPGELF
NA,TRBV28,TRBJ2-3,ASIPSNTDTQY
NA,TRBV28,TRBJ1-2,ASSSDLYGYT
NA,TRBV7-2,TRBJ1-2,ASSWWTGGYT
TRBD2,TRBV28,TRBJ2-2,ASSLIPGGPDSNTGELF
NA,TRBV6-2/TRBV6-3,TRBJ2-7,ASSYWRGTSSYEQY
TRBD2,TRBV7-6,TRBJ2-1,ATSTSVGSGYNEQF
TRBD1,TRBV6-2/TRBV6-3,TRBJ1-2,ASSYLWDRGGGYT
TRBD1,TRBV20-1,TRBJ2-3,SARRSDRSTDTQY
TRBD2,TRBV20-1,TRBJ2-4,SAPTSGRNIQY
NA,TRBV5-1,TRBJ1-3,ASSPGRESGNTIY
TRBD1,TRBV7-2,TRBJ2-5,ASSSDRGPETQY
TRBD1,TRBV4-3,TRBJ2-2,ASSHTTGTGELF
NA,TRBV7-2,TRBJ2-7,ASSSYQGSHEQY
NA,TRBV20-1,TRBJ2-3,SARDPRSADTQY
TRBD2,TRBV6-1,TRBJ2-3,ASSGWGGPASGSARTDTQY
TRBD2,TRBV28,TRBJ2-7,ASSSRAGGTYEQY
NA,TRBV6-1,TRBJ2-2,ASSPNPRTGELF
TRBD1,TRBV28,TRBJ2-5,ASTPVWGQTETQY
TRBD1,TRBV18,TRBJ2-2,ASSPRTGGNGELF
NA,TRBV30,TRBJ2-7,ACPSRSSYEQY
TRBD1,TRBV28,TRBJ1-2,ASSLSGGAPNYGYT
TRBD1,TRBV6-1,TRBJ1-2,ASSQSRDRGLGNYGYT
NA,TRBV15,TRBJ1-1,ATSRGPEGDTEAF
TRBD2,TRBV7-9,TRBJ2-7,ASSGRLGTSSYEQY
NA,TRBV5-5,TRBJ2-1,ASSLPAETAYNEQF
NA,TRBV5-6,TRBJ2-1,ASSLNRRYYNEQF
NA,TRBV28,TRBJ1-1,ASSLFGEAF
TRBD1,TRBV5-1,TRBJ2-7,ASSRTGGIYEQY
TRBD2,TRBV6-5,TRBJ2-7,ASSYSTSGRNEQY
NA,TRBV11-2,TRBJ1-2,ASSLSGGRANHGYT
NA,TRBV4-2,TRBJ2-7,ASSQDRDRGWSSYEQY
NA,TRBV27,TRBJ1-4,ASSSVATNEKLF
TRBD2,TRBV10-3,TRBJ2-5,AISDPGLGLETQY